What follows are 30 T cell receptor beta chains derived from one specimen sequenced in a study of cytomegalovirus exposure and HLA in healthy donors. Use of 60 Vbeta and 13 Jbeta primers characterized the PCR. TCRdb's table, derived via immunoSEQ multiplex PCR, lists solely in-frame clones and lacks some. The sample lists 100,000 to 150,000 clones; roughly 80% were seen once. The sequencing sample was made of PBMCs. These receptor sequences come from a man younger than 35 in good health and CMV-seropositive.

CDR3 in DNA: TGTGCCAGCAGTTACAATCAGATGGAAGCTTTCTTT. Residues: CASSYNQMEAFF. The chain employs TRBV6-5 and TRBJ1-1; no reliable D call. Per the germline V gene, CDR1 is MNHEY and CDR2 is SVGAGI. The CDR3 loop spans 12 amino acids. Trimming removed 2 bases at V and 8 bases at J, with 9 bases between.

The table lists this clone with a count of one. The V gene is TRBV9, the J gene TRBJ1-1, with D uncertain. With 0 bases removed from V and 10 bases from J, the gap between germline ends came to 13 bases. The CDR3 totals 13 residues. Germline-derived CDR1 and CDR2 are SGDLS and YYNGEE. CDR3: CASSVVAGEVAFF. CDR3 DNA sequence: TGTGCCAGCAGCGTAGTGGCGGGTGAGGTAGCTTTCTTT.

V gene TRBV9 combines with J gene TRBJ2-7; weak D call: TRBD1 (5 bases). V gave up 0 bases and J gave up 0 bases, with 13 bases separating them. The CDR3 length is 16 residues. Germline V lookup: CDR1 SGDLS, CDR2 YYNGEE. CDR3 nucleotide sequence: TGTGCCAGCAGCGTAGATCCTGGGGCGAGCTCCTACGAGCAGTACTTC. It yields the protein CASSVDPGASSYEQYF. Variable domain in full (rest from reference TRBV9 and TRBJ2-7): DSGVTQTPKHLITATGQRVTLRCSPRSGDLSVYWYQQSLDQGLQFLIQYYNGEERAKGNILERFSAQQFPDLHSELNLSSLELGDSALYFCASSVDPGASSYEQYFGPGTRLTVT.

Only one count was recorded for this clone. The chain uses TRBV5-4 and TRBJ2-2; 10 bases align to TRBD1. The CDR3 sequence is 16 residues long. The V segment lost 3 bases and the J segment 3 bases; nucleotides outside the gene matches: 5. Germline loops: CDR1 SGHNT, CDR2 YYREEE (reference sequence). This CDR3 reads CASSSRQGADTGELFF. CDR3 sequence (DNA): TGTGCCAGCAGCTCGAGACAGGGGGCGGACACCGGGGAGCTGTTTTTT.

The CDR3 region has the DNA TGTGCCAGCAGCTTGGTAGCAGGGGTAGACTATGGCTACACCTTC. This encodes CASSLVAGVDYGYTF. The chain employs TRBV5-4 and TRBJ1-2; possibly TRBD1 for D (6 bases). The CDR3 is 15 amino acids. Trimming shortened V by 0 bases and J by 3 bases, and 12 bases separated the two germline ends. CDR1 and CDR2 from the germline V gene are SGHNT and YYREEE (reference sequence).

In DNA, the CDR3 is TGTGCCAGCAGTCCCGTTGACAGGCTGGATGAAAAACTGTTTTTT. Translation gives CASSPVDRLDEKLFF. The chain links TRBV27 to TRBJ1-4; D perhaps matches TRBD1 (6 bases). Trimming cost V 5 bases and J 6 bases, with 16 bases left between them. The CDR3 spans 15 residues. Looked up from germline, CDR1 is MNHEY and CDR2 is SMNVEV (reference sequence).

The sample holds a few counts of this clone. The J gene is TRBJ1-1, the V gene TRBV7-2; D remains ambiguous. V was pared by 2 bases and J by 4 bases, with 8 bases between. This CDR3 has 13 amino acids. Looked up from germline, CDR1 is SGHTA and CDR2 is FQGNSA. The CDR3 spells CASSLNAGTEAFF. CDR3 nucleotides: TGTGCCAGCAGCTTAAATGCAGGCACTGAAGCTTTCTTT. Using reference TRBV7-2 and TRBJ1-1 for the parts outside the CDR3, the full variable domain is GAGVSQSPSNKVTEKGKDVELRCDPISGHTALYWYRQSLGQGLEFLIYFQGNSAPDKSGLPSDRFSAERTGGSVSTLTIQRTQQEDSAVYLCASSLNAGTEAFFGQGTRLTVV.

This chain connects TRBV5-1 to TRBJ2-3, with D hard to call. The CDR3 covers 15 residues. V was pared by 0 bases and J by 4 bases, with 12 bases between. Germline V gene data show CDR1 as SGHRS and CDR2 as YFSETQ. The CDR3 coding sequence is TGCGCCAGCAGCTTGGACAAGCGTTTCCCAGATACGCAGTATTTT. This sequence encodes CASSLDKRFPDTQYF.

This sequence joins TRBV19 and TRBJ2-7; perhaps TRBD1 as D (7 bases). Germline V gene sequence: CDR1 LNHDA, CDR2 SQIVND (reference sequence). CDR3 length equals 15 residues. V lost 2 bases and J 3 bases, leaving 14 bases between the germline ends. In DNA form, the CDR3 reads TGTGCCAGTAGTATAAAAAGACAGGGACTCTACGAGCAGTACTTC. This sequence encodes CASSIKRQGLYEQYF.

The V gene is TRBV2, the J gene TRBJ2-3; TRBD1 aligns across 10 bases. The CDR3 is made up of 15 amino acids. Trimming took 3 bases from V and 5 from J; bases not matched to a gene: 5. Germline loops: CDR1 SNHLY, CDR2 FYNNEI. This chain's CDR3 is CASSDTTGGRDTQYF. DNA for the CDR3: TGTGCCAGCAGTGATACGACAGGGGGCAGAGATACGCAGTATTTT.

The chain combines TRBV27 with TRBJ2-1; 7 nucleotides agree with TRBD2. The V gene's germline CDR1 is MNHEY and CDR2 SMNVEV (reference sequence). This CDR3 region has 15 residues. Germline trimming cut 2 bases from V and 6 bases from J; bases unmatched to any gene: 7. The CDR3 sequence: CASSLTGGSSNEQFF. DNA for the CDR3: TGTGCCAGCAGTTTAACGGGAGGAAGCTCCAATGAGCAGTTCTTC.

This clone was recorded once. The chain links TRBV13 to TRBJ1-6; no firm D call. The V gene lost 3 bases and the J gene lost 0 bases, with 3 bases spanning the gap. The germline V gene has CDR1 PRHDT and CDR2 FYEKMQ (reference sequence). The CDR3 length is 14 residues. The CDR3 DNA is TGTGCCAGCAGCTTCAGCTCCTATAATTCACCCCTCCACTTT. Its translation: CASSFSSYNSPLHF. Drawing the rest from reference TRBV13 and TRBJ1-6, the complete variable domain is AAGVIQSPRHLIKEKRETATLKCYPIPRHDTVYWYQQGPGQDPQFLISFYEKMQSDKGSIPDRFSAQQFSDYHSELNMSSLELGDSALYFCASSFSSYNSPLHFGNGTRLTVT.

The rearrangement uses TRBV11-2 and TRBJ1-5, with D unclear. There are 15 residues in the CDR3. Germline CDR1 and CDR2: SGHAT and FQNNGV. Trimming took off 5 bases at V and 3 bases at J, with 14 bases between the two ends. CDR3 DNA: TGTGCCAGCAGCCTCAACCGAGGATCCAATCAGCCCCAGCATTTT. Amino acid sequence: CASSLNRGSNQPQHF.

This clone was counted only a few times. The chain carries TRBV12-5 and TRBJ2-5; TRBD2 matches at 13 bases. The V and J ends lost 0 bases and 0 bases, in that order; junction bases with no gene match: 1. The germline V gene has CDR1 LGHNT and CDR2 FRNRAP. CDR3 length: 17 residues. CDR3 in amino acids: CASGLVLAGGYQETQYF. CDR3 DNA sequence: TGTGCTAGTGGTTTGGTACTAGCGGGGGGGTACCAAGAGACCCAGTACTTC.

The chain is built from TRBV7-2 and TRBJ2-3; possibly TRBD1 for D (6 bases). The CDR3 runs 19 residues. The germline V gene encodes CDR1 SGHTA and CDR2 FQGNSA. V lost 2 bases to trimming and J lost 1 base, with 22 bases between them. The CDR3 DNA is TGTGCCAGCAGCTTAAAGGCAGGGGCCCCGTTAGGCGGCACAGATACGCAGTATTTT. It is translated as CASSLKAGAPLGGTDTQYF.

The chain carries TRBV6-5 and TRBJ1-1, with D possibly matching TRBD1 (6 bases). Trimming removed 5 bases at V and 8 bases at J, with 15 bases between. The CDR3 contains 13 residues. Germline CDR1 is MNHEY and CDR2 is SVGAGI. The CDR3 reads CASSLNIGTEAFF. The CDR3, as DNA: TGTGCCAGCAGTCTTAACATCGGGACAGAAGCTTTCTTT.

CDR3 bases: TGTGCCAGCAGCCTCCCGGTGTCCTCGGATACGCAGTATTTT. It translates to CASSLPVSSDTQYF. V usage is TRBV25-1 and J usage is TRBJ2-3; D gene unclear. Germline CDR1 reads MGHDK; CDR2 reads SYGVNS. V dropped 6 bases and J dropped 6 bases, with 16 bases sitting between them. The CDR3 has 14 residues.

Comments on this clone: A junction boundary mismatches the germline segment, possibly from a read error. The chain is built from TRBV7-9 and TRBJ2-7, with 8 bases lining up with TRBD1. The CDR3 is made up of 12 amino acids. From germline, CDR1 is SEHNR and CDR2 FQNEAQ (reference sequence). The CDR3 nucleotides are TGTGCCAGCCGAGATCTCCGGGACAGGAGCGTCTTC. It codes for CASRDLRDRSVF.

V and J are TRBV9 and TRBJ2-1; 8 bases match TRBD1. With 2 bases clipped from V and 8 bases from J, the junction kept 9 bases outside the gene matches. Looked up from germline, CDR1 is SGDLS and CDR2 is YYNGEE. This CDR3 is 15 amino acids long. The CDR3 bases are TGTGCCAGCAGCGTTAGACAGGGGTTGTACGATGAGCAGTTCTTC. Protein: CASSVRQGLYDEQFF.

CDR3 DNA: TGTGCCTGGGGACAGGGGGCAAGTGGCTACACCTTC. This sequence encodes CAWGQGASGYTF. The chain couples TRBV30 to TRBJ1-2, with 11 bases that match TRBD1. Germline V gene sequence: CDR1 GTSNPN, CDR2 SVGIG (reference sequence). Trimming took 5 bases from V and 7 from J; bases not matched to a gene: 3. This CDR3 spans 12 amino acids.

J is TRBJ2-1 and V is TRBV29-1; weak D call: TRBD1 (6 bases). V was pared by 5 bases and J by 9 bases, with 14 bases between. The CDR3 is made up of 12 amino acids. CDR1 is SQVTM, CDR2 ANQGSEA, per germline. CDR3: CSVYSGATEQFF. CDR3 bases: TGCAGCGTTTATTCAGGGGCGACTGAGCAGTTCTTC.

Of note for this clone: At one end, the junction sequence differs from germline, possibly due to a read error. The V gene is TRBV5-6, the J gene TRBJ2-5, with TRBD1 matching over 9 bases. Germline CDR1 is SGHDT and CDR2 is YYEEEE. The CDR3 loop spans 18 amino acids. The CDR3 spells CGSSGPPGTGLRQETQYF. The CDR3 DNA reads TGTGGCAGCAGCGGTCCCCCCGGGACAGGGTTAAGGCAAGAGACCCAGTACTTC.

The V call is TRBV6-5, the J call TRBJ2-7; possible D gene TRBD2, 6 bases. V was trimmed by 5 bases and J by 7 bases, leaving 15 bases between them. The CDR3 consists of 13 residues. CDR1 and CDR2 (germline): MNHEY, SVGAGI. The CDR3 sequence is CASSGRLSGEQYF. The DNA of the CDR3 is TGTGCCAGCAGTGGGAGGCTATCGGGAGAGCAGTACTTC.

As to this clone: With a far larger clone one base away, a read error is the likely cause. Other DNA sequences in the sample encode the same CDR3. The genes are TRBV11-2 and TRBJ2-7; D is unclear. The V gene lost 4 bases and the J gene lost 3 bases, with 4 bases spanning the gap. Germline CDR1 reads SGHAT; CDR2 reads FQNNGV. CDR3 length: 11 amino acids. As DNA, the CDR3 is TGTGCCAGCAGCTCTTACTACGAGCAGTACTTC. Translation: CASSSYYEQYF.

This chain connects TRBV6-5 to TRBJ1-6; D is unclear. Germline CDR1 reads MNHEY; CDR2 reads SVGAGI. This CDR3 is 15 amino acids long. V shed 5 bases and J shed 5 bases, with 13 bases lying between them. The chain's CDR3 is CASSGGSGDNSPLHF. The CDR3 bases are TGTGCCAGCAGTGGCGGGTCGGGAGATAATTCACCCCTCCACTTT.

This chain links TRBV6-1 with TRBJ1-2, with 9 bases fitting TRBD1. Germline CDR1 is MNHNS and CDR2 is SASEGT. Germline trimming cut 7 bases from V and 3 bases from J; bases unmatched to any gene: 3. CDR3 length: 13 amino acids. CDR3 coding DNA: TGTGCCAGCATCCGGACAGGGGACTATGGCTACACCTTC. This codes for CASIRTGDYGYTF.

This chain joins TRBV5-6 and TRBJ2-3, with 7 bases lining up with TRBD1. This CDR3 has 16 amino acids. J gave up 2 bases and V 4 bases, and 10 bases lay outside the gene matches. The germline gives CDR1 SGHDT, CDR2 YYEEEE. The CDR3 DNA reads as TGTGCCAGCAGCGTTCGAACAGGGGTAAACACAGATACGCAGTATTTT. This gives the protein CASSVRTGVNTDTQYF.

The V gene is TRBV7-6, the J gene TRBJ2-2, with a weak D call TRBD2 (6 bases). Trimming pared 5 bases from V and 2 bases from J, leaving 15 bases between. Germline V gives CDR1 SGHVS, CDR2 FNYEAQ. The CDR3 is 16 residues long. The CDR3 DNA reads TGTGCCAGCAGCCACCAGCCGGGAGATAACACCGGGGAGCTGTTTTTT. This codes for CASSHQPGDNTGELFF.

The chain recombines TRBV5-1 with TRBJ2-5; the D gene is possibly TRBD1 (5 bases). Trimming removed 3 bases at V and 5 bases at J, with 5 bases between. The CDR3 has 11 amino acids. Germline values: CDR1 SGHRS, CDR2 YFSETQ. As DNA, the CDR3 is TGCGCCAGCAGCTCAGGGGAGACCCAGTACTTC. This codes for CASSSGETQYF.

The gene calls are TRBV19 and TRBJ1-6; 7 nucleotides align to TRBD1. This CDR3 is 15 amino acids long. J was trimmed by 5 bases and V by 2 bases; bases with no gene match: 3. Germline CDR1 and CDR2: LNHDA and SQIVND (reference sequence). CDR3 protein: CASSILGQNNSPLHF. The CDR3 bases are TGTGCCAGTAGTATATTGGGACAGAATAATTCACCCCTCCACTTT.